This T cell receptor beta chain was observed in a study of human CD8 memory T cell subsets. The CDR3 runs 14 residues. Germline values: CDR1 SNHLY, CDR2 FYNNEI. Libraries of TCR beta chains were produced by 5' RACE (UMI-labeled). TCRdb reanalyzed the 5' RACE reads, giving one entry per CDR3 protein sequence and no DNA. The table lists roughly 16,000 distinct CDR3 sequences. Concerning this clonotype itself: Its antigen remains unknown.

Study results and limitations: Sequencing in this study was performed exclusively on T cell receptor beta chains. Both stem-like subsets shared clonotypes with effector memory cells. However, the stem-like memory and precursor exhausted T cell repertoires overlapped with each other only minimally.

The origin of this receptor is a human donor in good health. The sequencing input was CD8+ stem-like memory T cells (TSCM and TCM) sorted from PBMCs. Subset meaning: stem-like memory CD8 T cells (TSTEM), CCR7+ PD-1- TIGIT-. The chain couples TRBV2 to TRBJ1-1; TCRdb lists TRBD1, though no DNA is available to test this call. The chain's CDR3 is CASSEATGSAEAFF.